A single sample is the source of the 20 T cell receptor beta chains below, sequenced in a study of shared clonotypes between healthy human individuals. Assay used: immunoSEQ multiplex PCR; TCRdb lists only in-frame clones, some missing. The data show about 380,000 clones, roughly 96% seen once. The sample comprised memory CD8+ T cells sorted from blood. Subset here: CD45RO+ cells pooled with CCR7-negative TemRA cells. All receptors come from a man aged 30 to 45 in good health.

This clone was observed a few times. V and J are TRBV10-3 and TRBJ1-5; TRBD1 matches at 7 bases. V shed 4 bases, J shed 1 base, and the junction held 4 bases outside the gene matches. Per germline, CDR1 ENHRY and CDR2 SYGVKD. The CDR3 has 15 residues. CDR3 sequence (DNA): TGTGCCATCAGTGTGGAGGGGGCAAGCAATCAGCCCCAGCATTTT. This sequence encodes CAISVEGASNQPQHF.

The genes are TRBV2 and TRBJ2-2; the D is unclear. The germline CDR1 and CDR2 sequences are SNHLY and FYNNEI. This CDR3 has 13 residues. V was cut by 4 bases and J by 0 bases, with 3 bases left in between. The CDR3 loop reads CASSAANTGELFF. DNA of the CDR3: TGTGCCAGCAGTGCAGCGAACACCGGGGAGCTGTTTTTT.

The chain couples TRBV6-1 to TRBJ2-3; 8 nucleotides align to TRBD2. The V segment lost 6 bases and the J segment 0 bases; nucleotides outside the gene matches: 5. The CDR3 contains 15 residues. Germline V gene data show CDR1 as MNHNS and CDR2 as SASEGT. The CDR3 nucleotides read TGTGCCAGCAGGGAGCGGGAGCCTAGCACAGATACGCAGTATTTT. It specifies CASREREPSTDTQYF.

This chain uses TRBV29-1 with TRBJ2-3; 10 bases line up with TRBD2. Germline assignment: CDR1 SQVTM and CDR2 ANQGSEA. This CDR3 spans 13 amino acids. The V and J ends lost 5 bases and 2 bases, in that order; junction bases with no gene match: 1. The CDR3 DNA follows: TGCAGCGTTAGCGGGAGGGCCACAGATACGCAGTATTTT. Amino acid sequence: CSVSGRATDTQYF.

The J gene is TRBJ2-7, the V gene TRBV7-6; D is unclear. Trimming stripped 5 bases from V and 1 base from J, with 12 bases between. The CDR3 is made up of 14 amino acids. CDR1 and CDR2 from the germline V gene are SGHVS and FNYEAQ. CDR3: CASSPDRWSYEQYF. The CDR3 DNA follows: TGTGCCAGCAGCCCGGATCGGTGGTCCTACGAGCAGTACTTC. The full variable domain, with the rest looked up from reference TRBV7-6 and TRBJ2-7, is GAGVSQSPRYKVTKRGQDVALRCDPISGHVSLYWYRQALGQGPEFLTYFNYEAQQDKSGLPNDRFSAERPEGSISTLTIQRTEQRDSAMYRCASSPDRWSYEQYFGPGTRLTVT.

The chain combines TRBV5-6 with TRBJ2-2; 9 bases are shared with TRBD1. The CDR3 is 16 amino acids. V was clipped by 2 bases and J by 5 bases; unmatched bases: 7. The germline gives CDR1 SGHDT, CDR2 YYEEEE. The CDR3 DNA sequence: TGTGCCAGCAGCTTACCGGGACAGGGTTTGACCGGGGAGCTGTTTTTT. Amino acids: CASSLPGQGLTGELFF. The full variable domain, its missing parts supplied by reference TRBV5-6 and TRBJ2-2, is DAGVTQSPTHLIKTRGQQVTLRCSPKSGHDTVSWYQQALGQGPQFIFQYYEEEERQRGNFPDRFSGHQFPNYSSELNVNALLLGDSALYLCASSLPGQGLTGELFFGEGSRLTVL.

This clone was detected only once. The rearrangement joins TRBV19 to TRBJ2-3, with 7 nucleotides matching TRBD1. Per the germline V gene, CDR1 is LNHDA and CDR2 is SQIVND (reference sequence). J was trimmed by 6 bases and V by 2 bases; bases with no gene match: 11. This CDR3 contains 16 residues. CDR3 sequence: CASSILDRAHTDTQYF. CDR3 nucleotides: TGTGCCAGTAGTATACTCGACAGGGCGCACACGGATACGCAGTATTTT.

The chain has TRBV4-1 and TRBJ2-3; 10 bases agree with TRBD1. This CDR3 is built from 17 residues. J lost 3 bases, V lost 3 bases, and 9 bases had no gene match. Per the germline V gene, CDR1 is MGHRA and CDR2 is YSYEKL. The CDR3 loop is CASSHPRDRGMTDTQYF. In nucleotides, the CDR3 is TGCGCCAGCAGCCATCCCCGGGACAGGGGAATGACAGATACGCAGTATTTT.

This chain uses TRBV4-1 with TRBJ2-1; 11 bases match TRBD2. This CDR3 is built from 16 residues. Per the germline V gene, CDR1 is MGHRA and CDR2 is YSYEKL. The J segment lost 3 bases and the V segment lost 0 bases, leaving 1 base of the junction unmatched. CDR3 region: CASSQDGTSGYNEQFF. CDR3 DNA: TGCGCCAGCAGCCAAGATGGGACTAGCGGCTACAATGAGCAGTTCTTC.

The rearrangement uses TRBV6-6 and TRBJ2-1; 8 nucleotides line up with TRBD2. This CDR3 comprises 16 residues. Germline lookup yields CDR1 MNHNY and CDR2 SVGAGI (reference sequence). V dropped 0 bases and J dropped 4; count of bases not matched to a gene: 5. The CDR3 region has the DNA TGTGCCAGCAGTTACTCAGGGAGCGGGAGTTACAATGAGCAGTTCTTC. Protein product: CASSYSGSGSYNEQFF.

This clone was counted once. The chain uses TRBV5-6 and TRBJ1-1; TRBD1 agrees at 7 bases. The CDR3 is 15 amino acids. Germline-derived CDR1 and CDR2 are SGHDT and YYEEEE. V lost 0 bases and J lost 1; bases outside the gene matches: 3. CDR3 bases: TGTGCCAGCAGCTTGGGACAGGGTACGAACACTGAAGCTTTCTTT. Residues: CASSLGQGTNTEAFF. Filled out from reference TRBV5-6 and TRBJ1-1, the complete variable domain reads DAGVTQSPTHLIKTRGQQVTLRCSPKSGHDTVSWYQQALGQGPQFIFQYYEEEERQRGNFPDRFSGHQFPNYSSELNVNALLLGDSALYLCASSLGQGTNTEAFFGQGTRLTVV.

The rearrangement links TRBV9 to TRBJ2-1; D gene unclear. CDR3 size: 15 residues. The V gene's germline CDR1 is SGDLS and CDR2 YYNGEE. The V end lost 0 bases, the J end lost 10 bases, and 17 bases lay between the germline ends. For the CDR3, the DNA is TGTGCCAGCAGCGTAGAAGGCCCCCATTCCTGGGAGCAGTTCTTC. This gives the protein CASSVEGPHSWEQFF.

The chain employs TRBV2 and TRBJ2-1, with TRBD1 matching over 7 bases. The CDR3 has 14 residues. V was pared by 7 bases and J by 8 bases, with 11 bases of the junction left unmatched. CDR1 SNHLY and CDR2 FYNNEI come from the germline V gene. In DNA, the CDR3 is TGTGCCAGCATCCCTCGAGGGGGCAGATATGAGCAGTTCTTC. This encodes CASIPRGGRYEQFF.

This clone was seen once. The gene calls are TRBV19 and TRBJ2-7; D is possibly TRBD1 or TRBD2 (6 bases each). CDR3 length equals 17 residues. Germline CDR1 and CDR2: LNHDA and SQIVND (reference sequence). Trimming took 6 bases from V and 2 from J, leaving 23 bases between them. CDR3 DNA sequence: TGTGCCAGTAGCCCCTTGTGGCAGGGTCGGGGGCCCTACGAGCAGTACTTC. It encodes CASSPLWQGRGPYEQYF. Filled out from reference TRBV19 and TRBJ2-7, the complete variable domain reads DGGITQSPKYLFRKEGQNVTLSCEQNLNHDAMYWYRQDPGQGLRLIYYSQIVNDFQKGDIAEGYSVSREKKESFPLTVTSAQKNPTAFYLCASSPLWQGRGPYEQYFGPGTRLTVT.

This chain joins TRBV5-1 and TRBJ2-3; D is possibly TRBD1 or TRBD2 (6 bases each). V lost 0 bases to trimming and J lost 5 bases, with 16 bases between them. Germline CDR1 is SGHRS and CDR2 is YFSETQ. The length of the CDR3 is 16 residues. The CDR3, as DNA: TGCGCCAGCAGCTTGGAAGTTTGGGGGGCGAAAGATACGCAGTATTTT. It codes for CASSLEVWGAKDTQYF.

V and J are TRBV10-3 and TRBJ2-7; TRBD2 matches 13 bases. Unmatched junction bases numbered 2, after V lost 2 bases and J lost 4 bases. The CDR3 is made up of 15 amino acids. Germline CDR1 reads ENHRY; CDR2 reads SYGVKD. CDR3 amino acids: CAISEGLAGVYEQYF. The CDR3 DNA is TGTGCCATCAGTGAGGGACTAGCGGGAGTTTACGAGCAGTACTTC.

The V call is TRBV27, the J call TRBJ2-1; 9 bases align to TRBD1. Germline V CDR1 and CDR2: MNHEY, SMNVEV (reference sequence). V lost 0 bases and J lost 6; bases outside the gene matches: 6. This CDR3 spans 16 amino acids. The CDR3 sequence: CASSLSWDRELNEQFF. In DNA, the CDR3 is TGTGCCAGCAGTTTATCCTGGGACAGGGAACTCAATGAGCAGTTCTTC.

The chain has TRBV5-1 and TRBJ2-3, with D perhaps TRBD2 (5 bases). This CDR3 has 14 residues. Per germline, CDR1 SGHRS and CDR2 YFSETQ. V lost 4 bases and J lost 6, with 15 bases in between. CDR3 DNA: TGCGCCAGCAGCCCCGGACTCGCCGAGGATACGCAGTATTTT. Translation: CASSPGLAEDTQYF.

This clone appeared a single time. This rearrangement joins TRBV19 to TRBJ2-7; a weak D match, TRBD1 (6 bases). CDR3 length: 14 residues. Germline-derived CDR1 and CDR2 are LNHDA and SQIVND (reference sequence). Trimming shortened V by 3 bases and J by 0 bases, and 9 bases separated the two germline ends. The CDR3 is CASSITGSSYEQYF. CDR3 DNA sequence: TGTGCCAGTAGTATCACAGGGAGCTCCTACGAGCAGTACTTC.

The chain uses TRBV2 and TRBJ2-3; 7 nucleotides align to TRBD1. V dropped 5 bases and J dropped 5; count of bases not matched to a gene: 4. CDR1 and CDR2 (germline): SNHLY, FYNNEI. This CDR3 is 13 amino acids long. This CDR3 reads CASSSTGLDTQYF. For the CDR3, the DNA is TGTGCCAGCAGTTCGACAGGGTTAGATACGCAGTATTTT. The full variable domain, with the rest looked up from reference TRBV2 and TRBJ2-3, is EPEVTQTPSHQVTQMGQEVILRCVPISNHLYFYWYRQILGQKVEFLVSFYNNEISEKSEIFDDQFSVERPDGSNFTLKIRSTKLEDSAMYFCASSSTGLDTQYFGPGTRLTVL.